Presented here are 10 T cell receptor beta chains from one specimen sequenced in a study of molecular identifiers for immune sequencing clone quantification. TCRdb used MiXCR to reprocess the PCR reads, holding one entry per CDR3 protein. The sample lists about 65,000 distinct CDR3 sequences; 15% to 20% were seen once. Sequenced material: naive CD8+ T cells from blood, with Jurkat cell RNA spiked in. Specified subset: FACS-sorted CD8+CD4-CCR7+CD45RA+ naive T cells. The receptors stem from a human donor in good health. Some libraries in this study had Jurkat cell RNA spiked in.

This clonotype was picked up many times. The gene calls are TRBV6-5 and TRBJ2-7; 11 bases line up with TRBD2. Trimming cost V 0 bases and J 6 bases; bases outside gene matches: 1. Germline assignment: CDR1 MNHEY and CDR2 SVGAGI. This CDR3 region has 14 residues. The CDR3 DNA follows: TGTGCCAGCAGTTACTCGGGGACTAGCGGCGAGCAGTACTTC. Encoded protein: CASSYSGTSGEQYF.

Points on this clonotype: Given a much more abundant clone one base away, this may be a read error. This rearrangement joins TRBV7-8 to TRBJ1-1, with 7 bases aligning to TRBD1. Unmatched junction bases numbered 5, after V lost 3 bases and J lost 7 bases. The CDR3 spans 13 residues. The germline CDR1 and CDR2 sequences are SGHVS and FQNEAQ. CDR3 residues: CASSFDRVDEAFF. The CDR3 DNA follows: TGTGCCAGCAGCTTCGACAGGGTCGATGAAGCTTTCTTT.

This clonotype was counted ten times or more. This chain links TRBV29-1 with TRBJ2-1; the D gene is possibly TRBD2 (5 bases). The CDR3 is made up of 13 amino acids. Germline V lookup: CDR1 SQVTM, CDR2 ANQGSEA. The V and J ends lost 6 bases and 9 bases respectively, with 18 bases between them. DNA of the CDR3: TGCAGCGTGGATCGGGAAACCTACGGTGAGCAGTTCTTC. Translated: CSVDRETYGEQFF.

This clonotype was observed at least ten times. CDR3 sequence (DNA): TGCAGTGCTACAGGCCAAGCGGGACTACCCTACGAGCAGTACTTC. This gives the protein CSATGQAGLPYEQYF. This sequence joins TRBV20-1 and TRBJ2-7, with 7 bases lining up with TRBD2. This CDR3 is built from 15 residues. CDR1 and CDR2 from the germline V gene are DFQATT and SNEGSKA (reference sequence). V lost 4 bases, J lost 2 bases, and 11 bases stayed unmatched.

This clonotype was counted only a few times. V gene TRBV7-9 combines with J gene TRBJ2-3, with TRBD1 matching 8 bases. Trimming took 3 bases from V and 4 from J; bases not matched to a gene: 12. Looked up from germline, CDR1 is SEHNR and CDR2 is FQNEAQ (reference sequence). The CDR3 spans 17 residues. DNA of the CDR3: TGTGCCAGCAGCTTCCCCCTGGACAGGGAAGTAGCAGATACGCAGTATTTT. Its translation: CASSFPLDREVADTQYF.

V and J are TRBV2 and TRBJ2-7, with D perhaps matching TRBD2 (6 bases). The CDR3 sequence is 14 residues long. V was clipped by 7 bases and J by 6 bases, with 19 bases between them. CDR1 is SNHLY and CDR2 is FYNNEI in the germline V gene. For the CDR3, the DNA is TGTGCCAGCACCCACCGGGGAGGTCTGATCGAGCAGTACTTC. Translating it yields CASTHRGGLIEQYF.

The chain couples TRBV28 to TRBJ2-7; either TRBD1 or TRBD2 may fit D (5 bases each). This CDR3 contains 13 residues. Germline CDR1 is MDHEN and CDR2 is SYDVKM. With 10 bases removed from V and 0 bases from J, the gap between germline ends came to 13 bases. For the CDR3, the DNA is TGTGCCACCCGTGGGACCAGCTCCTACGAGCAGTACTTC. Its translation: CATRGTSSYEQYF. Based on the CDR3 plus reference TRBV28 and TRBJ2-7, the full variable domain is DVKVTQSSRYLVKRTGEKVFLECVQDMDHENMFWYRQDPGLGLRLIYFSYDVKMKEKGDIPEGYSVSREKKERFSLILESASTNQTSMYLCATRGTSSYEQYFGPGTRLTVT.

This clonotype has more than one count but fewer than ten. V gene TRBV27 combines with J gene TRBJ2-7; D unresolved. The germline CDR1 and CDR2 sequences are MNHEY and SMNVEV (reference sequence). The germline V and J ends were trimmed by 2 bases and 5 bases, with 16 bases remaining between them. The CDR3 spans 15 residues. Here the CDR3 reads CASSLGVGIIHEQYF. For the CDR3, the DNA is TGTGCCAGCAGTTTAGGGGTTGGGATAATCCACGAGCAGTACTTC.

To note about this clonotype: A much larger clone differs from this one at a single base, so this may be a read error. The V gene is TRBV29-1, the J gene TRBJ2-3, with D perhaps being TRBD1 or TRBD2 (7 bases each). Looked up from germline, CDR1 is SQVTM and CDR2 is ANQGSEA. There are 14 residues in the CDR3. The ends were cut back, 7 bases at V and 1 base at J, with 15 bases in the middle. DNA for the CDR3: TGCAGCGGTGGGAGGGGGCGGGGCACAGATACGCAGTATTTT. Its protein product is CSGGRGRGTDTQYF.

This clonotype was detected ten times or more. The chain recombines TRBV27 with TRBJ2-1, with 8 bases that match TRBD2. Germline CDR1 and CDR2: MNHEY and SMNVEV (reference sequence). The CDR3 length is 15 residues. V dropped 3 bases and J dropped 3; count of bases not matched to a gene: 4. The CDR3 DNA reads TGTGCCAGCAGTTTTCATAGCGGGGTCTACAATGAGCAGTTCTTC. Protein product: CASSFHSGVYNEQFF.